This TCR beta chain was sequenced during a study of shared clonotypes between healthy human individuals. Overall study results and limits: Sequencing depth was expected to influence donor clonotype sharing.

Produced via immunoSEQ multiplex PCR; TCRdb's table is partial and in-frame only. Of roughly 2.5 million clones in the sample, about 92% were seen once. Germline CDR1 is LNHDA and CDR2 is SQIVND (reference sequence). V lost 11 bases and J 0 bases, leaving 15 bases between the germline ends. This CDR3 spans 14 amino acids. A note on this clone: What it recognizes is unknown.

This receptor was taken from a young man in good health. The chain joins TRBV19 to TRBJ2-3, with unresolved D. Material for sequencing was naive CD4+ T cells sorted from blood. As for subset: CD45RA+ positively selected. CDR3 bases: TGTGCCGCTCGACTGACACCCAGCACAGATACGCAGTATTTT. Translating gives CAARLTPSTDTQYF.